The 7 T cell receptor beta chains below were found in one sample sequenced in a study of T cells in Graves' hyperthyroidism and ophthalmopathy. Researchers took RNA transcripts and amplified the TCR beta CDR3 regions from them. With the HTBI primer set, the TCR CDR3 went through a first round of RT-PCR. From the multiplex PCR reads, TCRdb called clonotypes with MiXCR, one entry per CDR3 protein. The sample shows a few hundred thousand distinct CDR3 sequences, less than 25% of them seen only once. Material: blood. The receptors were sampled from a man younger than 35 with Graves' hyperthyroidism.

The V gene is TRBV11-2, the J gene TRBJ2-7; D possibly corresponds to TRBD2 (6 bases). The ends were cut back, 5 bases at V and 10 bases at J, with 21 bases in the middle. The CDR3 has 14 amino acids. The V gene's germline CDR1 is SGHAT and CDR2 FQNNGV. For the CDR3, the DNA is TGTGCCAGCAGCCGGGTGGCACCCCCCGCGGGACAGTACTTC. This gives the protein CASSRVAPPAGQYF.

Comment on this clonotype: At one boundary the junction diverges from the germline segment, which might be a read error. The V gene is TRBV6-1, the J gene TRBJ2-7, with D perhaps being TRBD1 or TRBD2 (6 bases each). The CDR3 loop spans 18 amino acids. Per germline, CDR1 MNHNS and CDR2 SASEGT. The CDR3 reads CASSGGRGVGGKIYERYF. CDR3 coding DNA: TGTGCCAGCAGTGGCGGTAGGGGGGTCGGCGGAAAAATCTACGAGCGGTACTTC.

This rearrangement joins TRBV5-1 to TRBJ2-7, with 11 bases fitting TRBD1. With 0 bases clipped from V and 0 bases from J, the junction kept 8 bases outside the gene matches. Germline V gene lookup returns CDR1 SGHRS and CDR2 YFSETQ. This CDR3 has 18 amino acids. CDR3: CASSLASSGTGGSYEQYF. In DNA, the CDR3 is TGCGCCAGCAGCTTGGCCTCTTCCGGGACAGGGGGCTCCTACGAGCAGTACTTC.

This clonotype has a count of ten or more. The chain has TRBV28 and TRBJ2-2; D might be TRBD1 or TRBD2, each matching 5 bases. The CDR3 covers 15 residues. The germline gives CDR1 MDHEN, CDR2 SYDVKM. Trimming removed 7 bases at V and 7 bases at J, with 19 bases between. CDR3 loop: CASKSGRSLIGELFF. CDR3 nucleotides: TGTGCCAGCAAATCGGGACGTAGTCTCATCGGGGAGCTGTTTTTT.

This clonotype was found many times. The rearrangement uses TRBV5-4 and TRBJ1-5; D is undetermined. This CDR3 has 13 residues. From germline, CDR1 is SGHNT and CDR2 YYREEE (reference sequence). V lost 4 bases and J 7 bases, leaving 12 bases between the germline ends. CDR3 residues: CASSQDPGQPQHF. In DNA, the CDR3 is TGTGCCAGCAGCCAAGACCCGGGGCAGCCCCAGCATTTT.

This clonotype has a count of ten or more. The CDR3 here is CSARPGSGNTIYF. The CDR3 DNA sequence: TGCAGTGCCAGGCCCGGCTCTGGAAACACCATATATTTT. The genes are TRBV20-1 and TRBJ1-3; D call uncertain. The CDR3 is 13 residues long. CDR1 and CDR2 from the germline V gene are DFQATT and SNEGSKA (reference sequence). V was clipped by 6 bases and J by 0 bases, with 9 bases between them.

This clonotype was recorded at least ten times. V usage is TRBV20-1 and J usage is TRBJ1-5; 7 nucleotides align to TRBD1. V shed 5 bases and J 7 bases; nucleotides not matched to a gene: 8. This CDR3 spans 13 amino acids. Germline V gives CDR1 DFQATT, CDR2 SNEGSKA (reference sequence). The CDR3 nucleotides read TGCAGTGCTGGTAGACAGGGCGGCCAGCCCCAGCATTTT. Translation: CSAGRQGGQPQHF.